The clone carrying this T cell receptor beta chain was counted many times. Its antigen remains unknown. The data were taken from a study of metastatic and nonmetastatic thyroid tumors. Study details: Where malignant and benign thyroid patients were concerned, repertoires were compared across blood and tumor or nodule tissue.

No patient had received any treatment before thyroid surgery. TCRdb ran MiXCR on the PCR reads. The sample contains roughly 12,000 clones, roughly 27% of which appear only once. General study points: The study reportedly found significantly higher TCR beta diversity in malignant thyroid tumors than benign nodules, in blood and tumor.

CDR1 is KGHSH, CDR2 LQKENI, per germline. Trimming stripped 0 bases from V and 7 bases from J, with 9 bases between. This CDR3 comprises 14 residues. This receptor was taken from a female donor with papillary thyroid cancer or a benign thyroid nodule (not recorded which). Some clones in this sample may be carry-over from other donors' samples. Specimen: tumor tissue. The chain couples TRBV18 to TRBJ2-2; D unclear. The CDR3 DNA sequence: TGTGCCAGCTCACCACCGGATGGTGTCGGGGAGCTGTTTTTT. It yields the protein CASSPPDGVGELFF.